A single sample gave rise to the 4 T cell receptor beta chains below, sequenced in a study of shared clonotypes between healthy human individuals. Assay: immunoSEQ multiplex PCR; the TCRdb copy retains only in-frame clones and omits some. The sample lists under 2.5 million clones, around 90% occurring once. Sequenced sample: naive CD4+ T cells from PBMCs. Subset denoted: CD45RA+ positively selected. These receptors originate from a man younger than 35 in good health. Some clones in this sample may be carry-over from other donors' samples.

CDR3 amino acids: CASSRSGISTDTQYF. Here the CDR3 DNA reads TGCGCCAGCAGCCGGAGCGGGATTAGCACAGATACGCAGTATTTT. J is TRBJ2-3 and V is TRBV4-3; 7 bases are shared with TRBD2. Germline CDR1 and CDR2: LGHNA and YSLEER. V shed 4 bases, J shed 0 bases, and the junction held 4 bases outside the gene matches. The CDR3 has 15 residues.

The sample holds a few counts of this clone. The rearrangement links TRBV7-3 to TRBJ1-1; the D is unclear. There are 12 residues in the CDR3. Trimming cost V 8 bases and J 5 bases, with 12 bases left between them. Germline V gene data show CDR1 as SGHTA and CDR2 as FQGTGA. The CDR3 DNA sequence: TGTGCCAGCGGAGAGGGAAGGACTGAAGCTTTCTTT. Translation: CASGEGRTEAFF. The variable domain in full, with the rest retrieved from reference TRBV7-3 and TRBJ1-1, is GAGVSQTPSNKVTEKGKYVELRCDPISGHTALYWYRQSLGQGPEFLIYFQGTGAADDSGLPNDRFFAVRPEGSVSTLKIQRTERGDSAVYLCASGEGRTEAFFGQGTRLTVV.

The chain uses TRBV6-5 and TRBJ2-7; a possible D gene is TRBD2 (5 bases). This CDR3 spans 15 amino acids. The V end was cut by 8 bases, the J end by 3 bases, with 20 bases between. From germline, CDR1 is MNHEY and CDR2 SVGAGI. The CDR3 bases are TGTGCCAGCCGGCGGGCCCCGGACCTAAGCTACGAGCAGTACTTC. It encodes CASRRAPDLSYEQYF.

This chain connects TRBV5-1 to TRBJ1-5, with a weak D call TRBD1 (6 bases). The V and J ends lost 0 bases and 5 bases respectively, with 15 bases between them. This CDR3 has 16 amino acids. Germline lookup yields CDR1 SGHRS and CDR2 YFSETQ. CDR3 sequence: CASSLVPLAGDQPQHF. CDR3 bases: TGCGCCAGCAGCTTGGTCCCCCTCGCAGGGGATCAGCCCCAGCATTTT.